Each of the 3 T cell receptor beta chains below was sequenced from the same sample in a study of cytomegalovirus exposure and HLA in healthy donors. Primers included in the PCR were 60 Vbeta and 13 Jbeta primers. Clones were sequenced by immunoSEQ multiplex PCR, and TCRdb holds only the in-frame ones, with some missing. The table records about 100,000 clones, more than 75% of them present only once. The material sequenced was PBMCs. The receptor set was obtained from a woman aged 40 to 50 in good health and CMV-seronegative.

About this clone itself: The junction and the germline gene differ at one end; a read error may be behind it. The CDR3: CSSSSGAYTEAFF. CDR3 bases: TGTTCCAGCAGCTCAGGGGCCTACACTGAAGCTTTCTTT. The chain recombines TRBV7-9 with TRBJ1-1; weak D call: TRBD1 (6 bases). The CDR3 is made up of 13 amino acids. The germline V gene has CDR1 SEHNR and CDR2 FQNEAQ (reference sequence).

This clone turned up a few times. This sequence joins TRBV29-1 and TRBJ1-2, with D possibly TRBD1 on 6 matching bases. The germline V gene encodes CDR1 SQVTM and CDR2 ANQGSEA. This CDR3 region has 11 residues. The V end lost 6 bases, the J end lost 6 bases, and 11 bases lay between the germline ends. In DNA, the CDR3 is TGCAGCGTCATAACAGGGAATGGCTACACCTTC. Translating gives CSVITGNGYTF.

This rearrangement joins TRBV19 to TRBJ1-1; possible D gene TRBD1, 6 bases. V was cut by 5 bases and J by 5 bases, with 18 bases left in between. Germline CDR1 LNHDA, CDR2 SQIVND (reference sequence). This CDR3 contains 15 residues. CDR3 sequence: CASSVWEGGETEAFF. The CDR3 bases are TGTGCCAGTAGTGTGTGGGAGGGGGGAGAGACTGAAGCTTTCTTT.